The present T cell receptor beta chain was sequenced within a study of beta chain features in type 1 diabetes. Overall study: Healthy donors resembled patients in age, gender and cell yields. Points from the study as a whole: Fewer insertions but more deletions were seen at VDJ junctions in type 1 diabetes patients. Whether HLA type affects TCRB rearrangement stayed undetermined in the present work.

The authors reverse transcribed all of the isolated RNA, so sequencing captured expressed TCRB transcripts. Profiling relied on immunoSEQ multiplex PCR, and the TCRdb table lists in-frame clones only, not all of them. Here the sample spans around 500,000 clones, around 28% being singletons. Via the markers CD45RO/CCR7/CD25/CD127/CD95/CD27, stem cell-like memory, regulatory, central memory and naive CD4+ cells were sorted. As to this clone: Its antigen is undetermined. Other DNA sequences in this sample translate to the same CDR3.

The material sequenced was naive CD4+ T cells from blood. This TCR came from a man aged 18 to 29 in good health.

The CDR3 nucleotides read TGCGCCAGCAGCTCGACTAGTTACAATGAGCAGTTCTTC. Residues: CASSSTSYNEQFF. This chain joins TRBV5-1 and TRBJ2-1, with D possibly TRBD2 on 6 matching bases. The V end was cut by 3 bases, the J end by 4 bases, with 8 bases between. CDR1 is SGHRS, CDR2 YFSETQ, per germline. The CDR3 is made up of 13 amino acids.